A selection of T cell receptor beta chains follows, all from one sample in a study of technical replicates of blood from a few donors. TCRdb's table, derived via immunoSEQ multiplex PCR, lists solely in-frame clones and lacks some. The sample consists of tens of thousands of clones, around 94% of them appearing once. Sequencing input: T cells isolated from PBMCs. The receptors here all came from a human donor in good health. Each CDR3 is given without its conserved first and last residue. Fields, in order: D gene, V gene, clone size, J gene, CDR3 protein. A D gene is named only where the DNA matches it firmly. Rows may omit the clone size; those that give it use once, few, many or a size class.

D gene: TRBD2; V gene: TRBV7-6; clone size: .; J gene: TRBJ2-7; CDR3 protein: ASSQHTSGGAYEQY
D gene: TRBD2; V gene: TRBV5-1; clone size: .; J gene: TRBJ2-3; CDR3 protein: ASTMGVAGGAQY
D gene: TRBD2; V gene: TRBV6-6; clone size: .; J gene: TRBJ2-5; CDR3 protein: ASSPNSGLTETQY
D gene: .; V gene: TRBV11-2; clone size: .; J gene: TRBJ2-1; CDR3 protein: ASSLSRMAYNEQF
D gene: TRBD1; V gene: TRBV5-1; clone size: .; J gene: TRBJ2-1; CDR3 protein: ASSGQGNEQF
D gene: .; V gene: TRBV5-1; clone size: .; J gene: TRBJ2-3; CDR3 protein: ASGRDNESSTDTQY
D gene: TRBD1; V gene: TRBV6-1; clone size: .; J gene: TRBJ2-2; CDR3 protein: ASSVYRTGNTGELF
D gene: .; V gene: TRBV2; clone size: .; J gene: TRBJ2-7; CDR3 protein: ASRQGGGRGYEQY
D gene: TRBD1; V gene: TRBV19; clone size: .; J gene: TRBJ1-6; CDR3 protein: ASRGQAGSYNSPLH
D gene: .; V gene: TRBV30; clone size: few; J gene: TRBJ1-5; CDR3 protein: AWSVEDNQPQH
D gene: TRBD2; V gene: TRBV2; clone size: .; J gene: TRBJ2-1; CDR3 protein: ASSAGLAGGLYEQF